A single sample gave rise to the 25 T cell receptor beta chains below, sequenced in a study of memory CD4+ T cells and cytomegalovirus serostatus. The sort gate was single viable CD3+CD4+CD8-CD45RO+ cells for memory CD4+ T cells. Sequencing was performed with immunoSEQ multiplex PCR; in TCRdb, only in-frame clones are kept and a portion is missing. This sample has tens of thousands of clones, with roughly 79% found just once. Input material: memory CD4+ T cells from blood. The receptors derive from an adult in good health and CMV-seronegative.

This chain connects TRBV19 to TRBJ1-2; possible D gene TRBD1, 5 bases. CDR1 is LNHDA and CDR2 is SQIVND in the germline V gene (reference sequence). Trimming stripped 7 bases from V and 1 base from J, with 16 bases between. The CDR3 loop spans 15 amino acids. CDR3 coding DNA: TGTGCCAGTATCCCATTCGGAGGGGTTAACTATGGCTACACCTTC. This translates into CASIPFGGVNYGYTF.

The chain recombines TRBV5-6 with TRBJ1-4, with D unresolved. This CDR3 comprises 15 residues. In germline, CDR1 is SGHDT, CDR2 YYEEEE. V was cut by 0 bases and J by 4 bases, with 10 bases left in between. CDR3 DNA: TGTGCCAGCAGCTTGGGTACGGGCCTTAATGAAAAACTGTTTTTT. Translation: CASSLGTGLNEKLFF.

The chain has TRBV5-5 and TRBJ1-4; D unresolved. CDR1 and CDR2 from the germline V gene are SGHKS and YYEKEE (reference sequence). V lost 0 bases, J lost 7 bases, and 4 bases lay in between. CDR3 size: 12 residues. The CDR3, as DNA: TGTGCCAGCAGCTTGGTTCGTGAAAAACTGTTTTTT. Its translation: CASSLVREKLFF.

V usage is TRBV5-4 and J usage is TRBJ2-7, with 7 nucleotides matching TRBD1. Germline CDR1 reads SGHNT; CDR2 reads YYREEE (reference sequence). The CDR3 runs 14 residues. Trimming cost V 0 bases and J 1 base; bases outside gene matches: 1. CDR3 amino acids: CASSLEGQSYEQYF. CDR3 in DNA: TGTGCCAGCAGCTTGGAGGGACAGTCCTACGAGCAGTACTTC.

This clone was counted a few times. This sequence joins TRBV28 and TRBJ1-2, with a possible D match to TRBD1 (6 bases). V was cut by 7 bases and J by 5 bases, with 17 bases left in between. This CDR3 is built from 14 residues. The germline gives CDR1 MDHEN, CDR2 SYDVKM. CDR3 residues: CASTLALTGYGYTF. CDR3 DNA sequence: TGTGCCAGCACCCTCGCGCTGACAGGATATGGCTACACCTTC.

This clone appeared a few times. The chain uses TRBV5-6 and TRBJ2-5; D not resolved. Trimming removed 1 base at V and 2 bases at J, with 9 bases between. The CDR3 has 14 residues. The germline V gene encodes CDR1 SGHDT and CDR2 YYEEEE. The CDR3 bases are TGTGCCAGCAGCTTGAGTGTCGGTCAAGAGACCCAGTACTTC. Translating gives CASSLSVGQETQYF.

The chain has TRBV5-1 and TRBJ2-1; D unresolved. Trimming removed 0 bases from V and 4 bases from J, with 8 bases in between. CDR3 length equals 14 residues. The V gene's germline CDR1 is SGHRS and CDR2 YFSETQ. The CDR3 DNA follows: TGCGCCAGCAGCTTGGGCCAGGATTACAATGAGCAGTTCTTC. This codes for CASSLGQDYNEQFF. Full variable domain (outside the CDR3, taken from reference TRBV5-1 and TRBJ2-1): KAGVTQTPRYLIKTRGQQVTLSCSPISGHRSVSWYQQTPGQGLQFLFEYFSETQRNKGNFPGRFSGRQFSNSRSEMNVSTLELGDSALYLCASSLGQDYNEQFFGPGTRLTVL.

This chain links TRBV4-3 with TRBJ1-2, with D hard to call. V was pared by 0 bases and J by 4 bases, with 12 bases between. The CDR3 sequence is 15 residues long. CDR1 and CDR2 from the germline V gene are LGHNA and YSLEER. DNA of the CDR3: TGCGCCAGCAGCCAAGATACAGTGATCGTCTATGGCTACACCTTC. This translates into CASSQDTVIVYGYTF.

The V call is TRBV5-1, the J call TRBJ1-1, with a weak D call TRBD1 (5 bases). Trimming took off 4 bases at V and 4 bases at J, with 23 bases between the two ends. The CDR3 has 17 residues. Per germline, CDR1 SGHRS and CDR2 YFSETQ. The CDR3 region has the DNA TGCGCCAGCAGCCCATCAGGCTGGGGCGAGGTGAGCACTGAAGCTTTCTTT. This codes for CASSPSGWGEVSTEAFF.

The chain uses TRBV6-5 and TRBJ2-7, with 8 bases matching TRBD1. This CDR3 region has 15 residues. Trimming at V came to 6 bases and at J to 4 bases, leaving 11 bases not matched to a gene. Germline-derived CDR1 and CDR2 are MNHEY and SVGAGI. The CDR3 sequence: CASRPWTGRRYEQYF. CDR3 bases: TGTGCCAGCAGACCCTGGACAGGGCGTAGGTACGAGCAGTACTTC.

Only one count was recorded for this clone. The rearrangement uses TRBV6-5 and TRBJ1-3, with TRBD1 identical over 7 bases. Germline CDR1 and CDR2: MNHEY and SVGAGI. V shed 0 bases and J 0 bases; nucleotides not matched to a gene: 2. The CDR3 runs to 16 residues. In nucleotides, the CDR3 is TGTGCCAGCAGTTACTCGGGACAGATCTCTGGAAACACCATATATTTT. It specifies CASSYSGQISGNTIYF.

V is TRBV2 and J is TRBJ2-5, with no clear D. The CDR3 is 13 amino acids. Germline V gene data show CDR1 as SNHLY and CDR2 as FYNNEI. V lost 7 bases and J lost 5, with 14 bases in between. Here the CDR3 reads CASTDTARETQYF. In DNA, the CDR3 is TGTGCCAGCACCGACACTGCCCGGGAGACCCAGTACTTC.

The chain carries TRBV9 and TRBJ1-4; tentative D call: TRBD1 (6 bases). This CDR3 is built from 15 residues. Germline V gives CDR1 SGDLS, CDR2 YYNGEE. Trimming shortened V by 2 bases and J by 7 bases, and 15 bases separated the two germline ends. The DNA for the CDR3 is TGTGCCAGCAGCGTCACAGGGAGAAGTACTGAAAAACTGTTTTTT. It specifies CASSVTGRSTEKLFF.

The CDR3 DNA is TGTGCCAGCAGCTCCGGACAGGGGCCTTGGGAGCAGTACTTC. Translating gives CASSSGQGPWEQYF. The genes are TRBV11-2 and TRBJ2-7; 9 bases map to TRBD1. This CDR3 has 14 residues. Germline assignment: CDR1 SGHAT and CDR2 FQNNGV. Losses at the gene ends were 4 bases for V and 7 bases for J; bases not matched to a gene: 8.

This clone is classed as medium-sized. This chain links TRBV28 with TRBJ1-5; D unclear. Germline loops: CDR1 MDHEN, CDR2 SYDVKM. Trimming cost V 6 bases and J 1 base, with 19 bases left between them. The CDR3 has 17 amino acids. The CDR3: CASRLISAGRSNQPQHF. The CDR3 nucleotides read TGTGCCAGCAGATTGATTAGTGCCGGAAGGAGCAATCAGCCCCAGCATTTT.

This clone has more than one count but fewer than ten. The chain combines TRBV11-2 with TRBJ2-6; D is uncertain. V was shortened by 5 bases and J by 4 bases, with 6 bases between the two germline ends. The V gene's germline CDR1 is SGHAT and CDR2 FQNNGV. This CDR3 has 13 residues. For the CDR3, the DNA is TGTGCCAGCAGCGGGGTCGGGGCCAACGTCCTGACTTTC. This encodes CASSGVGANVLTF.

This clone was seen a few times. The chain recombines TRBV7-2 with TRBJ1-4; no clear D gene. Germline loops: CDR1 SGHTA, CDR2 FQGNSA. The CDR3 is 13 amino acids. The germline V and J ends were trimmed by 3 bases and 3 bases, with 5 bases remaining between them. The chain's CDR3 is CASSFTANEKLFF. CDR3 sequence (DNA): TGTGCCAGCAGCTTTACGGCTAATGAAAAACTGTTTTTT.

CDR3 DNA sequence: TGTGCCAGCAGACTACAGGGGGCCAAGGAGCAGTACTTC. Its protein is CASRLQGAKEQYF. The rearrangement links TRBV27 to TRBJ2-7, with 9 positions matching TRBD1. CDR1 is MNHEY and CDR2 is SMNVEV in the germline V gene (reference sequence). Losses at the gene ends were 6 bases for V and 7 bases for J; bases not matched to a gene: 7. This CDR3 contains 13 residues.

The V call is TRBV28, the J call TRBJ1-2, with no clear D. The germline gives CDR1 MDHEN, CDR2 SYDVKM. CDR3 size: 17 residues. Trimming stripped 5 bases from V and 2 bases from J, with 21 bases between. The CDR3 bases are TGTGCCAGCAGTGGGCGGGGTACGAGTTTCCTAAACTATGGCTACACCTTC. Amino acids: CASSGRGTSFLNYGYTF.

This chain uses TRBV18 with TRBJ2-7; 13 nucleotides match TRBD2. The CDR3 consists of 15 residues. Germline V CDR1 and CDR2: KGHSH, LQKENI. The J segment lost 5 bases and the V segment lost 3 bases, leaving 4 bases of the junction unmatched. This CDR3 reads CASSPTSGRSHEQYF. In DNA, the CDR3 is TGTGCCAGCTCACCGACTAGCGGGAGGTCCCACGAGCAGTACTTC. Full variable domain (rest looked up from reference TRBV18 and TRBJ2-7): NAGVMQNPRHLVRRRGQEARLRCSPMKGHSHVYWYRQLPEEGLKFMVYLQKENIIDESGMPKERFSAEFPKEGPSILRIQQVVRGDSAAYFCASSPTSGRSHEQYFGPGTRLTVT.

V and J are TRBV7-2 and TRBJ1-6, with D unresolved. The CDR3 spans 14 residues. V dropped 1 base and J dropped 9 bases, with 10 bases sitting between them. CDR1 and CDR2 (germline): SGHTA, FQGNSA. In DNA, the CDR3 is TGTGCCAGCAGCTTAGGGGTAGAGGGTTCACCCCTCCACTTT. It specifies CASSLGVEGSPLHF.

The chain uses TRBV4-2 and TRBJ2-7, with 12 nucleotides matching TRBD2. Trimming cost V 4 bases and J 2 bases; bases outside gene matches: 15. CDR1 LGHNA and CDR2 YNFKEQ come from the germline V gene. This CDR3 comprises 19 residues. DNA of the CDR3: TGTGCCAGCAGCCTGACCCTGAGGGCTAGCGGGGGGGTTCCCTACGAGCAGTACTTC. Protein: CASSLTLRASGGVPYEQYF.

The CDR3, as DNA: TGCGCCAGCAGCACCTTAGCGGGGAGCACAGATACGCAGTATTTT. The encoded protein is CASSTLAGSTDTQYF. The J gene is TRBJ2-3, the V gene TRBV5-1; 8 bases agree with TRBD2. This CDR3 contains 15 residues. Germline lookup yields CDR1 SGHRS and CDR2 YFSETQ. Trimming took 4 bases from V and 0 from J; bases not matched to a gene: 4.

The chain has TRBV15 and TRBJ2-6; D call uncertain. The germline V gene encodes CDR1 LNHNV and CDR2 YYDKDF (reference sequence). This CDR3 has 13 amino acids. The germline V and J ends were trimmed by 4 bases and 11 bases, with 12 bases remaining between them. CDR3 in DNA: TGTGCCACCAGCATTCCCGGGCGTTACGTCCTGACTTTC. Its protein product is CATSIPGRYVLTF.

The chain links TRBV21-1 to TRBJ1-2; the table calls TRBD1, which could not be checked here. TRBV21-1 is deemed a pseudogene. CDR3 length: 14 amino acids. For the CDR3, the DNA is TGTGCCAGCAGCAAAGTGACCAGGGGAAGCGGCTACACCTTC. It yields the protein CASSKVTRGSGYTF.